This T cell receptor beta chain emerged from a study of blood T cell repertoires in COVID-19 (dated by TCRdb to 2018 to 2021). As for the study more broadly: Samples covering the acute and convalescent phases of COVID-19 were provided by collaborators in the United States, Italy and Spain. The prospective study material was composed of cDNA or gDNA derived from T cells, B-cell-depleted T cells, or PBMCs. Subjects who had been exposed to COVID-19, were actively infected with it, or had recovered from it provided the deeply sampled blood TCRbeta repertoires that made up the dataset. A freely available public database, intended as a resource for researchers studying the immune response to SARS-CoV-2, is where the repertoires were released. The samples were drawn from two sources: the first 160 participants of the ongoing ImmuneRACE study, and approximately 1,300 subjects contributed by 6 global collaborators. The sample metadata nearly always contained a de-identified subject ID, COVID-19 status, age in years and sex. HLA class I and class II types, where available, came from metadata supplied by the sample provider rather than from assay-based typing.

The immunoSEQ Assay, a bias-controlled multiplex PCR, was used to amplify TCRbeta CDR3 regions from genomic DNA. In the authors' own workflow: Within the assay, amplification of reference gene primers was used to estimate how many nucleated cells each sample contained. To quantify the absolute abundance of each unique TCRbeta CDR3 rearrangement, sequence reads were collapsed and filtered. For each sample, productive Simpson clonality was calculated as the square root of Simpson's diversity index over productive rearrangements. TCRdb obtained this table from immuneACCESS and retained in-frame rearrangements with V and J assigned. These tables miss some clones; where compared with another copy, unresolved V genes account for less than half of the shortfall, and the remainder is unexplained. V, J and clone size reflect that table, while D and trimming were determined from the DNA. The sample profile shows around 170,000 clones; just over 85% of them were found once. The ten biggest clones cover approximately 7% of the sample.

As to this clone: There is no known antigen for this receptor. Base-call qualities are not available, and no considerably larger clone is one nucleotide away.

Spanning cysteine to phenylalanine, the CDR3 consists of 14 amino acids. Solely the CDR3 DNA is kept, with 42 bases framed from the first base. At the junction V is shortened by 4 bases and J by 2 bases, with 9 bases in between. Sequences SGHVS (CDR1) and FNYEAQ (CDR2) are obtained from the germline V gene. Overall study outcomes, separate from this receptor: The amount of clinical and demographic metadata varied by source and participant and was provided uncurated.

Whole blood was collected in K2EDTA tubes by collaborating institutions according to the institutions' own protocols. For TCRbeta analysis, collaborator samples were shipped as frozen whole blood, as isolated PBMCs, or as DNA extracted from either sample type. This receptor was identified in a man aged 50 to 59 with active or convalescent COVID-19. The sequenced sample consisted of peripheral blood. This receptor chain uses TRBV7-6 and TRBJ2-1, with no confidently assigned D gene. At the DNA level, the sequence is TGTGCCAGCAGCTACCGTGGCCCCTACAATGAGCAGTTCTTC. Its protein product is CASSYRGPYNEQFF.